The clone carrying this TCR beta chain occurred many times. The antigen remains undetermined. This sample is drawn from a study of type 1 regulatory T cells. Across the whole study: An in vitro protocol generated T-allo10, a Tr1-enriched, alloantigen-specific CD4 T cell product.

With 0 bases removed from V and 6 bases from J, the gap between germline ends came to 15 bases. Germline CDR1 is SGHKS and CDR2 is YYEKEE (reference sequence). CDR3 length: 15 amino acids. A single record per CDR3 protein comes from TCRdb applying MiXCR to the reads. The sample lists approximately 25,000 distinct CDR3 sequences; less than 50% were seen once. Sequencing used cultured T cells, either the whole culture or a sorted T cell fraction (not recorded which). The V and J genes are TRBV5-5 and TRBJ1-1; D gene ambiguous. This clonotype was sampled from a human donor in good health. Here the CDR3 reads CASSLAAYQEAEAFF. DNA of the CDR3: TGTGCCAGCAGCTTGGCGGCCTATCAGGAGGCTGAAGCTTTCTTT.